This T cell receptor beta chain came from a study of graft-versus-host responses after intestinal transplantation. Findings of the study overall: Allografts carried high graft-versus-host to host-versus-graft clonal ratios in patients having graft-donor T cell macrochimerism. GvH clones turned up in recipient marrow; some had shown up first in ileum or blood. Maximum circulating GvH clone levels tracked with early post-transplant HvG decreases.

Only in-frame clones appear in the TCRdb table, and some are missing; sequencing was by immunoSEQ multiplex PCR. The sample includes about 94,000 clones, 91% of them seen just once. Remarks on this clone: Its antigen is unidentified.

Germline CDR1 is MGHRA and CDR2 is YSYEKL. The CDR3 runs to 15 residues. V lost 4 bases, J lost 5 bases, and 18 bases lay in between. This sequence joins TRBV4-1 and TRBJ2-7; a possible D gene is TRBD1 (6 bases). This clonotype was obtained from a human donor who received an intestinal transplant. This specimen was unstimulated CD8+ T cells sorted from spleen or lymph node cells, taken before intestinal transplant. The CDR3 region is CASSRVQGAWDEQYF. CDR3 DNA: TGCGCCAGCAGCCGCGTACAGGGCGCTTGGGACGAGCAGTACTTC.